The 27 T cell receptor beta chains below come from one sample, sequenced in a study of cytomegalovirus exposure and HLA in healthy donors. The PCR ran on 60 Vbeta and 13 Jbeta primers. The data were produced by immunoSEQ multiplex PCR, yet TCRdb's version contains in-frame clones alone and is incomplete. The sample holds approximately 140,000 clones. The sequenced sample was PBMCs. These receptors all stem from a man in his forties in good health and CMV-seronegative.

The rearrangement links TRBV5-1 to TRBJ2-5, with 9 nucleotides matching TRBD2. The V gene's germline CDR1 is SGHRS and CDR2 YFSETQ. The ends lost 2 bases at V and 1 base at J; junction bases unmatched: 0. The CDR3 has 14 residues. Here the CDR3 DNA reads TGCGCCAGCAGCTTTAGCGGGGGCCAAGAGACCCAGTACTTC. Protein product: CASSFSGGQETQYF.

The chain carries TRBV5-1 and TRBJ2-7; no definite D call. CDR3 size: 13 residues. V was cut by 4 bases and J by 1 base, with 9 bases left in between. Germline V gene sequence: CDR1 SGHRS, CDR2 YFSETQ. Here the CDR3 reads CASSIDGSYEQYF. The CDR3 coding sequence is TGCGCCAGCAGCATCGACGGGTCCTACGAGCAGTACTTC.

The gene calls are TRBV28 and TRBJ1-6; perhaps TRBD1 as D (5 bases). CDR1 and CDR2 from the germline V gene are MDHEN and SYDVKM. This CDR3 comprises 15 residues. Trimming pared 6 bases from V and 5 bases from J, leaving 14 bases between. CDR3 in amino acids: CASSRIDRDNSPLHF. CDR3 DNA sequence: TGTGCCAGCAGCCGCATCGACAGAGATAATTCACCCCTCCACTTT.

V and J are TRBV4-1 and TRBJ2-3, with TRBD1 matching 9 bases. The CDR3 runs 17 residues. The junction had 9 bases not matched to a gene; V was cut back by 1 base and J by 4 bases. The germline CDR1 and CDR2 sequences are MGHRA and YSYEKL. The CDR3: CASSQVQGAGRADTQYF. CDR3 DNA sequence: TGCGCCAGCAGCCAAGTACAGGGGGCAGGACGGGCAGATACGCAGTATTTT.

CDR3 amino acids: CASSPDSSGANVLTF. The CDR3 region has the DNA TGTGCCAGCAGTCCCGACAGTTCTGGGGCCAACGTCCTGACTTTC. The chain has TRBV5-4 and TRBJ2-6; the D gene is possibly TRBD1 (5 bases). The germline CDR1 and CDR2 sequences are SGHNT and YYREEE (reference sequence). Trimming took off 5 bases at V and 1 base at J, with 10 bases between the two ends. This CDR3 has 15 residues.

The chain uses TRBV19 and TRBJ1-1; no clear D. Looked up from germline, CDR1 is LNHDA and CDR2 is SQIVND (reference sequence). This CDR3 contains 13 residues. Trimming pared 3 bases from V and 1 base from J, leaving 6 bases between. In DNA form, the CDR3 reads TGTGCCAGTAGTATCCGGGGGAACACTGAAGCTTTCTTT. Amino acid sequence: CASSIRGNTEAFF.

The V call is TRBV18, the J call TRBJ2-7; D remains ambiguous. From germline, CDR1 is KGHSH and CDR2 LQKENI. This CDR3 is 13 amino acids long. V dropped 2 bases and J dropped 2 bases, with 7 bases sitting between them. CDR3 amino acids: CASSPTQAYEQYF. CDR3 coding DNA: TGTGCCAGCTCACCAACGCAGGCCTACGAGCAGTACTTC.

This chain links TRBV5-1 with TRBJ1-4; D gene uncertain. The germline V and J ends were trimmed by 7 bases and 8 bases, with 21 bases remaining between them. The CDR3 totals 15 residues. Germline assignment: CDR1 SGHRS and CDR2 YFSETQ. CDR3 in DNA: TGCGCCAGCTGCCCTTTGCCGGGGTCTAGGGAAAAACTGTTTTTT. Translating it yields CASCPLPGSREKLFF. The complete variable domain, with remaining parts taken from reference TRBV5-1 and TRBJ1-4, reads KAGVTQTPRYLIKTRGQQVTLSCSPISGHRSVSWYQQTPGQGLQFLFEYFSETQRNKGNFPGRFSGRQFSNSRSEMNVSTLELGDSALYLCASCPLPGSREKLFFGSGTQLSVL.

The CDR3 is CASSLAGNNEQFF. The CDR3 DNA follows: TGTGCCAGCAGCTTAGCCGGGAACAATGAGCAGTTCTTC. The gene calls are TRBV7-9 and TRBJ2-1, with a possible D match to TRBD2 (5 bases). The CDR3 contains 13 residues. Trimming shortened V by 0 bases and J by 5 bases, and 5 bases separated the two germline ends. Germline V gene data show CDR1 as SEHNR and CDR2 as FQNEAQ (reference sequence).

The rearrangement uses TRBV9 and TRBJ2-1, with 8 bases lining up with TRBD1. Trimming cost V 3 bases and J 3 bases; bases outside gene matches: 2. The CDR3 extends over 14 amino acids. Germline assignment: CDR1 SGDLS and CDR2 YYNGEE. The CDR3 DNA reads TGTGCCAGCAGCGCCGGGACAGGCTACAATGAGCAGTTCTTC. The encoded protein is CASSAGTGYNEQFF.

The genes are TRBV7-3 and TRBJ1-2; 12 bases are shared with TRBD1. The CDR3 sequence is 13 residues long. Trimming took 8 bases from V and 7 from J; bases not matched to a gene: 5. CDR1 SGHTA and CDR2 FQGTGA come from the germline V gene. The CDR3 protein is CASSGTGGFGYTF. CDR3 DNA: TGTGCCAGCTCCGGGACAGGGGGCTTTGGCTACACCTTC.

V is TRBV2 and J is TRBJ2-1; the D gene is possibly TRBD1 (6 bases). This CDR3 is built from 14 residues. Trimming removed 1 base at V and 6 bases at J, with 10 bases between. Germline V gene sequence: CDR1 SNHLY, CDR2 FYNNEI. CDR3 nucleotides: TGTGCCAGCAGTGAAGGAGGGGGTTTCAATGAGCAGTTCTTC. It is translated as CASSEGGGFNEQFF.

The chain couples TRBV29-1 to TRBJ1-1; a possible D gene is TRBD1 (5 bases). This CDR3 spans 11 amino acids. Germline CDR1 SQVTM, CDR2 ANQGSEA. V was pared by 2 bases and J by 6 bases, with 7 bases between. CDR3 protein: CSVESGAEAFF. CDR3 sequence (DNA): TGCAGCGTTGAATCGGGGGCTGAAGCTTTCTTT.

The chain has TRBV5-4 and TRBJ1-1; D may be TRBD1 (5 bases). From germline, CDR1 is SGHNT and CDR2 YYREEE (reference sequence). The germline V and J ends were trimmed by 4 bases and 4 bases, with 17 bases remaining between them. This CDR3 comprises 15 residues. The CDR3 here is CASSVTVARSTEAFF. DNA for the CDR3: TGTGCCAGCAGCGTGACAGTTGCTAGGAGCACTGAAGCTTTCTTT.

V and J are TRBV5-4 and TRBJ1-3; D is perhaps TRBD1 (6 bases). Germline V gives CDR1 SGHNT, CDR2 YYREEE (reference sequence). Trimming left V 4 bases short and J 4 bases short, with 12 bases between. This CDR3 region has 14 residues. CDR3 DNA: TGTGCCAGCAGCCTAAAAGGGGGAGGAAACACCATATATTTT. Encoded protein: CASSLKGGGNTIYF.

The chain joins TRBV6-5 to TRBJ2-7, with 9 bases matching TRBD1. CDR1 MNHEY and CDR2 SVGAGI come from the germline V gene. CDR3 length: 15 amino acids. The J segment lost 1 base and the V segment lost 6 bases, leaving 7 bases of the junction unmatched. The CDR3 reads CASRLQGARSYEQYF. CDR3 sequence (DNA): TGTGCCAGCAGGTTACAGGGGGCCCGATCCTACGAGCAGTACTTC.

The CDR3 sequence is CASSKTGLLAKNIQYF. For the CDR3, the DNA is TGTGCCAGCAGCAAAACAGGTCTACTAGCCAAAAACATTCAGTACTTC. The V call is TRBV9, the J call TRBJ2-4, with a possible D match to TRBD1 (5 bases). This CDR3 comprises 16 residues. Germline CDR1 and CDR2: SGDLS and YYNGEE. Between the trimmed V and J ends, which lost 4 bases and 0 bases, there was a span of 14 bases.

This chain joins TRBV7-2 and TRBJ2-5, with D possibly TRBD1 on 6 matching bases. Trimming stripped 1 base from V and 0 bases from J, with 15 bases between. The germline V gene has CDR1 SGHTA and CDR2 FQGNSA. The CDR3 spans 17 residues. The chain's CDR3 is CASSLGPTGSYQETQYF. The CDR3 DNA is TGTGCCAGCAGCTTAGGGCCGACAGGCAGCTACCAAGAGACCCAGTACTTC.

The chain is built from TRBV28 and TRBJ2-7; perhaps TRBD1 as D (5 bases). The length of the CDR3 is 13 residues. Germline CDR1 and CDR2: MDHEN and SYDVKM. V dropped 5 bases and J dropped 2 bases, with 10 bases sitting between them. CDR3 nucleotides: TGTGCCAGCAGTCCTACAGGAACCTACGAGCAGTACTTC. This sequence encodes CASSPTGTYEQYF.

This chain connects TRBV7-2 to TRBJ2-2; D possibly corresponds to TRBD1 (5 bases). V was shortened by 2 bases and J by 2 bases, with 6 bases between the two germline ends. Germline CDR1 and CDR2: SGHTA and FQGNSA. The CDR3 has 14 amino acids. The CDR3 protein is CASSLQGNTGELFF. In DNA, the CDR3 is TGTGCCAGCAGCTTACAGGGTAACACCGGGGAGCTGTTTTTT.

The rearrangement uses TRBV5-4 and TRBJ1-4; D may be TRBD1 (6 bases). V was cut by 2 bases and J by 8 bases, with 16 bases left in between. Germline lookup yields CDR1 SGHNT and CDR2 YYREEE (reference sequence). The CDR3 runs 15 residues. The CDR3 is CASSFGGGDREKLFF. DNA for the CDR3: TGTGCCAGCAGCTTTGGGGGGGGCGATCGGGAAAAACTGTTTTTT.

This sequence joins TRBV6-6 and TRBJ2-2; TRBD1 matches 7 bases. The ends lost 8 bases at V and 7 bases at J; junction bases unmatched: 4. The CDR3 totals 12 residues. Germline V gene data show CDR1 as MNHNY and CDR2 as SVGAGI (reference sequence). The chain's CDR3 is CASDRDGGELFF. DNA of the CDR3: TGTGCCAGCGACAGGGACGGCGGGGAGCTGTTTTTT.

The chain has TRBV4-1 and TRBJ1-4, with TRBD1 matching over 12 bases. V trimming: 4 bases; J trimming: 7 bases; junction bases outside the gene matches: 16. Germline-derived CDR1 and CDR2 are MGHRA and YSYEKL. The CDR3 is 19 amino acids. The CDR3 is CASSLLGGVGTGGGEKLFF. In DNA form, the CDR3 reads TGCGCCAGCAGCCTCCTTGGGGGTGTAGGGACAGGGGGCGGTGAAAAACTGTTTTTT.

V is TRBV5-4 and J is TRBJ1-1; unclear D gene. Per the germline V gene, CDR1 is SGHNT and CDR2 is YYREEE (reference sequence). Trimming took 2 bases from V and 3 from J, leaving 11 bases between them. The CDR3 extends over 14 amino acids. The CDR3 DNA follows: TGTGCCAGCAGCTTCGGGTGGGGAGACACTGAAGCTTTCTTT. Translated: CASSFGWGDTEAFF. Filled out from reference TRBV5-4 and TRBJ1-1, the complete variable domain reads ETGVTQSPTHLIKTRGQQVTLRCSSQSGHNTVSWYQQALGQGPQFIFQYYREEENGRGNFPPRFSGLQFPNYSSELNVNALELDDSALYLCASSFGWGDTEAFFGQGTRLTVV.

V and J are TRBV5-1 and TRBJ2-7; no firm D call. This CDR3 has 14 residues. The germline V gene has CDR1 SGHRS and CDR2 YFSETQ. The V gene lost 0 bases and the J gene lost 2 bases, with 9 bases spanning the gap. CDR3 loop: CASSLAVSTYEQYF. The CDR3 DNA follows: TGCGCCAGCAGCTTGGCCGTCAGTACCTACGAGCAGTACTTC.

This rearrangement joins TRBV19 to TRBJ2-7; 7 bases are a match to TRBD1. J was trimmed by 7 bases and V by 0 bases; bases with no gene match: 6. Germline values: CDR1 LNHDA, CDR2 SQIVND (reference sequence). This CDR3 has 14 residues. CDR3 in amino acids: CASSIEGDRNEQYF. The CDR3 region has the DNA TGTGCCAGTAGTATAGAAGGGGACAGAAATGAGCAGTACTTC.

This chain uses TRBV9 with TRBJ2-3, with D perhaps TRBD1 (6 bases). V was cut by 3 bases and J by 6 bases, with 11 bases left in between. The CDR3 totals 13 residues. Per germline, CDR1 SGDLS and CDR2 YYNGEE. The CDR3 DNA reads as TGTGCCAGCAGCGGAAACAGGGCCGATACGCAGTATTTT. This sequence encodes CASSGNRADTQYF.